The table lists the clone carrying this TCR beta chain with a few counts. The data derive from a study of identical twins. Each cDNA held unique molecular identifiers, and template switching gave it a universal primer site. TCRdb passed the 5' RACE reads through MiXCR, listing each CDR3 protein once. The sample holds just under 550,000 distinct CDR3 sequences; roughly 15% are singletons and the top ten take roughly 0.4%. The ends lost 6 bases at V and 3 bases at J; junction bases unmatched: 10. The CDR3 is 15 residues long. In addition, the sample was reused for a study of yellow fever vaccine responses in identical twins.

Sequenced input: CD4+ T cells sorted from blood. The chain has TRBV12-3 or TRBV12-4 and TRBJ2-7, with 8 bases identical to TRBD1. This sequence originates from a woman in her late teens or twenties in good health. Here the CDR3 reads CASRKDGTGYYEQYF. The CDR3 nucleotides read TGTGCCAGCAGAAAAGATGGGACAGGCTACTACGAGCAGTACTTC.